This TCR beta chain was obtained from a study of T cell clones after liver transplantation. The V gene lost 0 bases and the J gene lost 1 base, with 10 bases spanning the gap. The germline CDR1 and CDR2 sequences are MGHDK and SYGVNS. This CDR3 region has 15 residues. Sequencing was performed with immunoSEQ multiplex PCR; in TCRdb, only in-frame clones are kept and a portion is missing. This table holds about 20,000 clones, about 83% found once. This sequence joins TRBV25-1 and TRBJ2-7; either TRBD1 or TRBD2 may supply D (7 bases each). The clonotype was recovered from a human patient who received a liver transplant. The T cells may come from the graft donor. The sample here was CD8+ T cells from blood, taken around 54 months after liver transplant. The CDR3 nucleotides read TGTGCCAGCAGTGAATACCAGGGGGGGTCCTACGAGCAGTACTTC. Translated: CASSEYQGGSYEQYF.